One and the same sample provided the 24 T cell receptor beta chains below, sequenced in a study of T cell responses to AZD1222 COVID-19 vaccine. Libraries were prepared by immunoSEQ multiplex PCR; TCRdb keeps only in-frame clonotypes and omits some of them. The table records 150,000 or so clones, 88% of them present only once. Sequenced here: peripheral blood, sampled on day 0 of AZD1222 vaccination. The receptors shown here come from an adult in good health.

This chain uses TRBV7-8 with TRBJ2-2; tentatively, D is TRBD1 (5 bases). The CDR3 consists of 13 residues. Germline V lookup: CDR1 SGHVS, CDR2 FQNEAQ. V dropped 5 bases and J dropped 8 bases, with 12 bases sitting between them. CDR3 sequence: CASSRLQGGELFF. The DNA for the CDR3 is TGTGCCAGCAGCCGCCTTCAGGGTGGGGAGCTGTTTTTT.

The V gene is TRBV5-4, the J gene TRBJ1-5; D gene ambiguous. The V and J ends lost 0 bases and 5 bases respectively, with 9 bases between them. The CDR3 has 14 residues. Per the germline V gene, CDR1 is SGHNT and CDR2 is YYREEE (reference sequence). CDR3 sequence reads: CASSLDGSDQPQHF. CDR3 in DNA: TGTGCCAGCAGCTTGGACGGTTCGGATCAGCCCCAGCATTTT. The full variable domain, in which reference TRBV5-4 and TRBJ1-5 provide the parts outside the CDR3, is ETGVTQSPTHLIKTRGQQVTLRCSSQSGHNTVSWYQQALGQGPQFIFQYYREEENGRGNFPPRFSGLQFPNYSSELNVNALELDDSALYLCASSLDGSDQPQHFGDGTRLSIL.

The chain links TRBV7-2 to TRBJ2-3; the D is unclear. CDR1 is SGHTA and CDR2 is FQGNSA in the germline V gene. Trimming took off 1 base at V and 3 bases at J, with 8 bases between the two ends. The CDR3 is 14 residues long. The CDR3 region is CASSLGSRTDTQYF. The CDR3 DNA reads TGTGCCAGCAGCTTAGGGAGTAGGACAGATACGCAGTATTTT. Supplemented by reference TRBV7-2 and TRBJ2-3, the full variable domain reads GAGVSQSPSNKVTEKGKDVELRCDPISGHTALYWYRQSLGQGLEFLIYFQGNSAPDKSGLPSDRFSAERTGGSVSTLTIQRTQQEDSAVYLCASSLGSRTDTQYFGPGTRLTVL.

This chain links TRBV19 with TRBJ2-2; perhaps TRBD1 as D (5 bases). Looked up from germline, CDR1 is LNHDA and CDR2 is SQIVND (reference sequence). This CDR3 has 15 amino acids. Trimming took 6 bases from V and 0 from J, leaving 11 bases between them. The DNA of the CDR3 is TGTGCCAGTAGCAACAGGAGAACGAACACCGGGGAGCTGTTTTTT. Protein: CASSNRRTNTGELFF.

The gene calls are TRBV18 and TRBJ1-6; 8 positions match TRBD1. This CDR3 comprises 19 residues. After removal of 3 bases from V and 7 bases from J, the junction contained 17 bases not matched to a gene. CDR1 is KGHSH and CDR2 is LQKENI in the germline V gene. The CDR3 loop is CASSPLALDRDLRNSPLHF. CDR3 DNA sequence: TGTGCCAGCTCACCCTTAGCCCTGGACAGGGACCTTAGGAATTCACCCCTCCACTTT.

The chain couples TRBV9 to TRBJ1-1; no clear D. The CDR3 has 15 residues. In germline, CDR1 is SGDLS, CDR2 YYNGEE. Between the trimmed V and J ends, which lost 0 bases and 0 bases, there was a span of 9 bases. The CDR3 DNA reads TGTGCCAGCAGCGTAGATGGCAGATTGAACACTGAAGCTTTCTTT. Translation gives CASSVDGRLNTEAFF.

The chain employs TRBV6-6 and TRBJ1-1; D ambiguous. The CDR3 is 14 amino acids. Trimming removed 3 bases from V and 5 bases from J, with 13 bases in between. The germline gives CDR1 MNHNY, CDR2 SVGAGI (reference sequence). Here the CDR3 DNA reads TGTGCCAGCAGTTATGTAGGTGAGGAGACTGAAGCTTTCTTT. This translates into CASSYVGEETEAFF.

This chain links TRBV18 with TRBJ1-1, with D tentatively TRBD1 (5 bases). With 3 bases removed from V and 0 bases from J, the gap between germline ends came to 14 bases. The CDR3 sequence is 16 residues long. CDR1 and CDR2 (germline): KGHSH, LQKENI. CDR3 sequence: CASSPGEGRLNTEAFF. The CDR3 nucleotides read TGTGCCAGCTCACCGGGGGAGGGGCGGCTGAACACTGAAGCTTTCTTT.

The CDR3 reads CASSDSDATNEKLFF. In DNA, the CDR3 is TGTGCCAGCAGCGACTCAGATGCAACTAATGAAAAACTGTTTTTT. The chain carries TRBV3-1 (or the pseudogene TRBV3-2) and TRBJ1-4; D remains ambiguous. There are 15 residues in the CDR3. The V end was cut by 5 bases, the J end by 0 bases, with 10 bases between. CDR1 is LGHDT and CDR2 is YNNKEL in the germline V gene (reference sequence).

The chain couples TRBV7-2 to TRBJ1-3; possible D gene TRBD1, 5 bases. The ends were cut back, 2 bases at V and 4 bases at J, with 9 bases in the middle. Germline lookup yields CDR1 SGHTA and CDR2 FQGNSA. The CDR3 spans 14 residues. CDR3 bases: TGTGCCAGCAGCTTAATAGGGGACGGAAACACCATATATTTT. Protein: CASSLIGDGNTIYF.

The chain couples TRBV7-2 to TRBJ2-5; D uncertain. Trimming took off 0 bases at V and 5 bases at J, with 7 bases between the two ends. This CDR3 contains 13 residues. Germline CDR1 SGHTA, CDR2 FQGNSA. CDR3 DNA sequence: TGTGCCAGCAGCTTAGCAGGGTCCGAGACCCAGTACTTC. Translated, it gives CASSLAGSETQYF. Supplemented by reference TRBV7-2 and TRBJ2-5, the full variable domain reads GAGVSQSPSNKVTEKGKDVELRCDPISGHTALYWYRQSLGQGLEFLIYFQGNSAPDKSGLPSDRFSAERTGGSVSTLTIQRTQQEDSAVYLCASSLAGSETQYFGPGTRLLVL.

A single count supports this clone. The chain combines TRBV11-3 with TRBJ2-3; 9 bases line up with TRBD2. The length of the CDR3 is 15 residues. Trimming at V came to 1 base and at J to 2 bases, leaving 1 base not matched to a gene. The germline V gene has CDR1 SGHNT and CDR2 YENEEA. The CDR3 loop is CASSLASGVTDTQYF. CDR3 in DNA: TGTGCCAGCAGCTTAGCTAGCGGGGTCACAGATACGCAGTATTTT.

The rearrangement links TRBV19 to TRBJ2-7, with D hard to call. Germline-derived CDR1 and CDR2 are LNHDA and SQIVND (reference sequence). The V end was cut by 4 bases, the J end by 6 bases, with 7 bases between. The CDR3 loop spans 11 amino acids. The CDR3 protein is CASSNKIEQYF. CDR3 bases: TGTGCCAGTAGTAATAAGATCGAGCAGTACTTC. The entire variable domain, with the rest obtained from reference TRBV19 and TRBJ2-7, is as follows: DGGITQSPKYLFRKEGQNVTLSCEQNLNHDAMYWYRQDPGQGLRLIYYSQIVNDFQKGDIAEGYSVSREKKESFPLTVTSAQKNPTAFYLCASSNKIEQYFGPGTRLTVT.

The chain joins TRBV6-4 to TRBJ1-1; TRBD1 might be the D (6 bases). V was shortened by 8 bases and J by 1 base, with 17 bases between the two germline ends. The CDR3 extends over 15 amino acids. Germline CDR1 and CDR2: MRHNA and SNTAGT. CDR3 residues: CASPILQGWNTEAFF. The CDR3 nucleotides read TGTGCCAGCCCCATTTTACAGGGCTGGAACACTGAAGCTTTCTTT.

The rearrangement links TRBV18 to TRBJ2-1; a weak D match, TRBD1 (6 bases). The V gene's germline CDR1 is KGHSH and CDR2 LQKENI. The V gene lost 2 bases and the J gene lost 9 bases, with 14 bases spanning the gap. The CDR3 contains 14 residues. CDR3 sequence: CASSPRVGGLEQFF. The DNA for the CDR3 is TGTGCCAGCTCACCAAGGGTTGGGGGCCTTGAGCAGTTCTTC.

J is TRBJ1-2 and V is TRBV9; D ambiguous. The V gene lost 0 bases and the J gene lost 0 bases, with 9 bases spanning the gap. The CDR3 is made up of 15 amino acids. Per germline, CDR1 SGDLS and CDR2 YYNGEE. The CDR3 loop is CASSVAVSTNYGYTF. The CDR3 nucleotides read TGTGCCAGCAGCGTAGCTGTTTCGACTAACTATGGCTACACCTTC.

In DNA form, the CDR3 reads TGTGCCAGCAGCGCTCGCTGGGGGGCGATAGATACGCAGTATTTT. This translates into CASSARWGAIDTQYF. The chain carries TRBV2 and TRBJ2-3; D is perhaps TRBD1 or TRBD2 (6 bases each). CDR1 is SNHLY and CDR2 is FYNNEI in the germline V gene. The CDR3 is 15 amino acids. Trimming took 6 bases from V and 5 from J, leaving 18 bases between them.

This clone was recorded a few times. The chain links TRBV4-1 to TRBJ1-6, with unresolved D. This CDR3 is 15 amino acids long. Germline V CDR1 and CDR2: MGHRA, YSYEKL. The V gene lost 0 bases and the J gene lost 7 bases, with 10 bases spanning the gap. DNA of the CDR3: TGCGCCAGCAGCCAAGATCGCACAGAAAATTCACCCCTCCACTTT. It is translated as CASSQDRTENSPLHF.

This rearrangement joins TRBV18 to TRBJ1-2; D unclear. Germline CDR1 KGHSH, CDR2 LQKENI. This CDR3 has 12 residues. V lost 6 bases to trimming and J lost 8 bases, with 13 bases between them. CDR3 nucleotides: TGTGCCAGCTCCCAGGACCGTAGCGGCTACACCTTC. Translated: CASSQDRSGYTF.

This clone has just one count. CDR3 coding DNA: TGTGCCAGCAGTCCCGGGACAGGGGCCACCTACGAGCAGTACTTC. Translated: CASSPGTGATYEQYF. The genes are TRBV14 and TRBJ2-7, with 10 bases aligning to TRBD1. The trim removed 6 bases at V and 2 bases at J, leaving 7 bases unmatched. Germline lookup yields CDR1 SGHDN and CDR2 FVKESK. The CDR3 runs to 15 residues.

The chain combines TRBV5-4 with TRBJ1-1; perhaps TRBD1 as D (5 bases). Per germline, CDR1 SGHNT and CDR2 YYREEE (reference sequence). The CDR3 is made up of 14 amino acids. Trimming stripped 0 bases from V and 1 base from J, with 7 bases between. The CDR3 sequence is CASSLVGQNTEAFF. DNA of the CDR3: TGTGCCAGCAGCTTGGTCGGACAGAACACTGAAGCTTTCTTT. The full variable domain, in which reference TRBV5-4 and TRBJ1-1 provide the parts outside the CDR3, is ETGVTQSPTHLIKTRGQQVTLRCSSQSGHNTVSWYQQALGQGPQFIFQYYREEENGRGNFPPRFSGLQFPNYSSELNVNALELDDSALYLCASSLVGQNTEAFFGQGTRLTVV.

CDR3 sequence (DNA): TGTGCCAGCAGTTACTCGGCAGGGAGAGACGAGCAGTACTTC. Protein sequence: CASSYSAGRDEQYF. This chain joins TRBV6-5 and TRBJ2-7; possibly TRBD1 or TRBD2 for D (5 bases each). CDR3 length: 14 residues. The V gene's germline CDR1 is MNHEY and CDR2 SVGAGI. V was shortened by 0 bases and J by 5 bases, with 11 bases between the two germline ends.

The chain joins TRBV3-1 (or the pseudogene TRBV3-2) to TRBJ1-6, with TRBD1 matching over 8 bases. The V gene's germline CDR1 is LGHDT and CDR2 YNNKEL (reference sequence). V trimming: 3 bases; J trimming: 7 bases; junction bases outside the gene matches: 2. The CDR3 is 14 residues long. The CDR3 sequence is CASSQDRENSPLHF. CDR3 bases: TGTGCCAGCAGCCAGGACAGGGAAAATTCACCCCTCCACTTT.

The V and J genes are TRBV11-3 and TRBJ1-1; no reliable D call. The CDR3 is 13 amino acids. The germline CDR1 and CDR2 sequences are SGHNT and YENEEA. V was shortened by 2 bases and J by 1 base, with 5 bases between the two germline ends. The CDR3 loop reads CASSLNRNTEAFF. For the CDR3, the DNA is TGTGCCAGCAGCTTAAATCGGAACACTGAAGCTTTCTTT.